Below are 2 T cell receptor beta chains sequenced from a single sample in a study of blood T cell repertoires in COVID-19. This table comes from immunoSEQ multiplex PCR, and its TCRdb copy is limited to in-frame clones, with some not included. The repertoire holds approximately 130,000 clones, with roughly 79% as singletons. Material: peripheral blood. The receptor source for this set is a human donor in a cohort sampled during active COVID-19.

The chain recombines TRBV19 with TRBJ1-5; TRBD1 agrees at 8 bases. There are 14 residues in the CDR3. The germline V gene has CDR1 LNHDA and CDR2 SQIVND (reference sequence). V shed 6 bases, J shed 3 bases, and the junction held 4 bases outside the gene matches. CDR3 sequence reads: CASSRTGNNQPQHF. CDR3 bases: TGTGCCAGTAGCCGGACAGGGAACAATCAGCCCCAGCATTTT. The full variable domain, with the rest looked up from reference TRBV19 and TRBJ1-5, is DGGITQSPKYLFRKEGQNVTLSCEQNLNHDAMYWYRQDPGQGLRLIYYSQIVNDFQKGDIAEGYSVSREKKESFPLTVTSAQKNPTAFYLCASSRTGNNQPQHFGDGTRLSIL.

The gene calls are TRBV7-9 and TRBJ1-6; 8 bases align to TRBD1. This CDR3 has 15 amino acids. The germline V gene encodes CDR1 SEHNR and CDR2 FQNEAQ (reference sequence). The ends lost 3 bases at V and 6 bases at J; junction bases unmatched: 4. The CDR3 DNA is TGTGCCAGCAGCTTCTCAACAGGGGGTAATTCACCCCTCCACTTT. Amino acid sequence: CASSFSTGGNSPLHF. The whole variable domain, remainder taken from reference TRBV7-9 and TRBJ1-6, is DTGVSQNPRHKITKRGQNVTFRCDPISEHNRLYWYRQTLGQGPEFLTYFQNEAQLEKSRLLSDRFSAERPKGSFSTLEIQRTEQGDSAMYLCASSFSTGGNSPLHFGNGTRLTVT.